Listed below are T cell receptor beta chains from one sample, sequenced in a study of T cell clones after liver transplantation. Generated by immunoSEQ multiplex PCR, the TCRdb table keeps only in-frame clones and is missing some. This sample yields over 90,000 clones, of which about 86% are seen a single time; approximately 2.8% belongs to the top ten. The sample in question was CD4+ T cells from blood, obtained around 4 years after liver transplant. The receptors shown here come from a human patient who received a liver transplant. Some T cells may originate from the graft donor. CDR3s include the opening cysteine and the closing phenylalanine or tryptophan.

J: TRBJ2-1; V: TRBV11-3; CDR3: CASSPNRNEQFF
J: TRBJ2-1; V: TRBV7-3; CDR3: CASSLLGLESNEQFF
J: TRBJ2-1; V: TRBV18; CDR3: CASSPGQGATYNEQFF
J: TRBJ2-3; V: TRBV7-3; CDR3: CASSLSPGATDTQYF
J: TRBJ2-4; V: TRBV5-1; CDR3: CASSLTGGGNIQYF
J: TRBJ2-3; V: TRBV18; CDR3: CASSPLAGGSTDTQYF
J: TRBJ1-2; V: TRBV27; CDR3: CASRPMTDYGYTF
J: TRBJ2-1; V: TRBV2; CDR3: CASSVAGSYNEQFF
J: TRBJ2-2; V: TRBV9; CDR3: CASSSRTPGGANTGELFF
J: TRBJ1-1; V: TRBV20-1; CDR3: CSAKWDGAFF
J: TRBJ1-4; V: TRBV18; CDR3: CASSPRGFSNEKLFF
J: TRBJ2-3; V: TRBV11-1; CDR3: CASSFDRGPDTQYF
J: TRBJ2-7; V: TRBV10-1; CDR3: CASSGTVSSYEQYF
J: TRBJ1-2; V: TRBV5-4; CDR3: CASSRVGQNYGYTF
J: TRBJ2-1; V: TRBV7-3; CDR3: CASSLTGTPGGNEQFF
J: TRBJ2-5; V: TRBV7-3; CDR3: CASSISGVGETQYF
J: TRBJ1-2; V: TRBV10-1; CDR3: CASSSKKNYGYTF
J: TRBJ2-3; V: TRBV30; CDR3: CAWSLLATSTDTQYF
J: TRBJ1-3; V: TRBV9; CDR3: CASSVAGSTASGNTIYF
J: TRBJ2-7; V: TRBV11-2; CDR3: CASSHYRRPGRGDYEQYF
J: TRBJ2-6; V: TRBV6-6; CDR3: CASSYLGPGANVLTF
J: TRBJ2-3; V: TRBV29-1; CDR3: CSVEASGTDTQYF
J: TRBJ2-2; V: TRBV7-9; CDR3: CASSLASGTENTGELFF
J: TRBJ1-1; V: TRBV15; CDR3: CATSRDFRDWRNTEAFF
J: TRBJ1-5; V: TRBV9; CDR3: CASSVRGPTQPQHF
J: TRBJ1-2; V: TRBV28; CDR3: CASSENRGYTF
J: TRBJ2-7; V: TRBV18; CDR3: CASSVGTAEDEQYF
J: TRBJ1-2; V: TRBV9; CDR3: CASSRGQGAGYTF
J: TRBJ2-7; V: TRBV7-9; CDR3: CASSPVGTAYEQYF